Below, 5 T cell receptor beta chains from the same sample are listed, as sequenced in a study of immune evolution from preneoplasia to lung adenocarcinoma. Libraries were prepared by immunoSEQ multiplex PCR; TCRdb keeps only in-frame clonotypes and omits some of them. The sample lists about 7,500 clones; around three quarters were seen once. The sequenced sample consisted of FFPE invasive lung adenocarcinoma tissue. The origin of the receptors is a person aged 40-50 years with lung adenocarcinoma.

The CDR3 protein is CAISSDRGADTQYF. CDR3 bases: TGTGCCATCAGTTCCGACAGGGGTGCAGATACGCAGTATTTT. This sequence joins TRBV10-3 and TRBJ2-3, with 8 bases that match TRBD1. The germline CDR1 and CDR2 sequences are ENHRY and SYGVKD. The CDR3 totals 14 residues. V trimming: 5 bases; J trimming: 4 bases; junction bases outside the gene matches: 5.

This chain joins TRBV5-4 and TRBJ1-5, with TRBD1 identical over 9 bases. V gave up 2 bases and J gave up 6 bases; unmatched junction bases: 3. Germline V lookup: CDR1 SGHNT, CDR2 YYREEE (reference sequence). CDR3 size: 14 residues. CDR3 residues: CASSLQGAGQPQHF. The CDR3 DNA sequence: TGTGCCAGCAGCTTACAGGGGGCGGGTCAGCCCCAGCATTTT.

The gene calls are TRBV12-5 and TRBJ1-1; D gene unclear. Germline CDR1 and CDR2: LGHNT and FRNRAP. The CDR3 is 14 residues long. Trimming shortened V by 7 bases and J by 1 base, and 13 bases separated the two germline ends. CDR3 bases: TGTGCTAGTGCCCGAATTCCAGGGAACACTGAAGCTTTCTTT. Its protein product is CASARIPGNTEAFF.

V and J are TRBV6-1 and TRBJ2-5, with 12 nucleotides matching TRBD2. With 7 bases clipped from V and 5 bases from J, the junction kept 5 bases outside the gene matches. Germline CDR1 MNHNS, CDR2 SASEGT. This CDR3 is built from 14 residues. CDR3: CASKRLAGAETQYF. The CDR3, as DNA: TGTGCCAGCAAGAGACTAGCGGGGGCGGAGACCCAGTACTTC.

This chain uses TRBV6-4 with TRBJ2-1, with TRBD2 identical over 10 bases. V was pared by 6 bases and J by 3 bases, with 5 bases of the junction left unmatched. The germline gives CDR1 MRHNA, CDR2 SNTAGT. The CDR3 is 15 amino acids. This chain's CDR3 is CASSELAGDYNEQFF. The CDR3 nucleotides read TGTGCCAGCAGCGAGCTAGCGGGAGACTACAATGAGCAGTTCTTC.